One and the same sample provided the 32 T cell receptor beta chains below, sequenced in a study of blood T cell repertoires in COVID-19. Assay used: immunoSEQ multiplex PCR; TCRdb lists only in-frame clones, some missing. The sample gives around 160,000 clones, approximately 80% of which show up once; 10% to 15% is in the top ten. Specimen: peripheral blood. These receptor sequences come from a man between 60 and 75 years old with active or convalescent COVID-19.

This clone was observed once. V and J are TRBV19 and TRBJ1-5; 8 bases align to TRBD1. Germline V gene lookup returns CDR1 LNHDA and CDR2 SQIVND (reference sequence). The CDR3 has 14 residues. After removal of 6 bases from V and 2 bases from J, the junction contained 3 bases not matched to a gene. CDR3 sequence (DNA): TGTGCCAGTAGGCTACAGGGGGGCAATCAGCCCCAGCATTTT. This translates into CASRLQGGNQPQHF.

Only one count was recorded for this clone. The rearrangement links TRBV19 to TRBJ2-1, with 9 bases identical to TRBD2. Unmatched junction bases numbered 9, after V lost 10 bases and J lost 5 bases. Germline CDR1 reads LNHDA; CDR2 reads SQIVND (reference sequence). This CDR3 has 14 residues. The CDR3, as DNA: TGTGCCACAAGTAGCGGGAGTGCCGACAATGAGCAGTTCTTC. Translated, it gives CATSSGSADNEQFF.

The V and J genes are TRBV7-6 and TRBJ2-2, with TRBD2 matching over 10 bases. The CDR3 runs 19 residues. V trimming: 0 bases; J trimming: 0 bases; junction bases outside the gene matches: 7. Germline CDR1 reads SGHVS; CDR2 reads FNYEAQ. CDR3 in DNA: TGTGCCAGCAGCTTAGCACTAGCGGGGAGGTTCGCGAACACCGGGGAGCTGTTTTTT. Translation: CASSLALAGRFANTGELFF.

The chain is built from TRBV7-9 and TRBJ1-5; D remains unclear. Germline V gene sequence: CDR1 SEHNR, CDR2 FQNEAQ (reference sequence). The CDR3 is 13 amino acids. The V gene lost 4 bases and the J gene lost 4 bases, with 8 bases spanning the gap. This chain's CDR3 is CASSSEFNQPQHF. In DNA, the CDR3 is TGTGCCAGCAGCTCGGAGTTTAATCAGCCCCAGCATTTT.

The genes are TRBV7-9 and TRBJ2-7; D unresolved. Germline assignment: CDR1 SEHNR and CDR2 FQNEAQ (reference sequence). V dropped 4 bases and J dropped 0 bases, with 16 bases sitting between them. CDR3 size: 16 residues. CDR3 sequence: CASSSTDDIISYEQYF. In DNA form, the CDR3 reads TGTGCCAGCAGCTCCACTGATGACATTATCTCCTACGAGCAGTACTTC.

The CDR3 nucleotides read TGCAGTGCGGAGGGCAATCAGCCCCAGCATTTT. It translates to CSAEGNQPQHF. This rearrangement joins TRBV20-1 to TRBJ1-5, with unresolved D. The germline V and J ends were trimmed by 6 bases and 2 bases, with 5 bases remaining between them. This CDR3 is built from 11 residues. Germline loops: CDR1 DFQATT, CDR2 SNEGSKA (reference sequence).

This chain joins TRBV13 and TRBJ2-6, with 7 nucleotides matching TRBD1. The germline V gene encodes CDR1 PRHDT and CDR2 FYEKMQ (reference sequence). Losses at the gene ends were 6 bases for V and 0 bases for J; bases not matched to a gene: 11. The CDR3 is made up of 18 amino acids. In nucleotides, the CDR3 is TGTGCCAGCAGTTACTACAGGGGAGCTATCTCTGGGGCCAACGTCCTGACTTTC. Translating gives CASSYYRGAISGANVLTF.

This rearrangement joins TRBV9 to TRBJ1-4; no clear D gene. CDR3 length: 15 amino acids. Germline-derived CDR1 and CDR2 are SGDLS and YYNGEE. V was shortened by 3 bases and J by 8 bases, with 17 bases between the two germline ends. The chain's CDR3 is CASSASQRDGEKLFF. The CDR3 bases are TGTGCCAGCAGCGCAAGTCAGAGGGATGGAGAAAAACTGTTTTTT. The complete variable domain, with remaining parts taken from reference TRBV9 and TRBJ1-4, reads DSGVTQTPKHLITATGQRVTLRCSPRSGDLSVYWYQQSLDQGLQFLIQYYNGEERAKGNILERFSAQQFPDLHSELNLSSLELGDSALYFCASSASQRDGEKLFFGSGTQLSVL.

The gene calls are TRBV7-8 and TRBJ1-1, with TRBD1 identical over 7 bases. The length of the CDR3 is 13 residues. Germline CDR1 and CDR2: SGHVS and FQNEAQ. The ends lost 5 bases at V and 8 bases at J; junction bases unmatched: 8. CDR3 residues: CASSHRTGGEAFF. The CDR3 coding sequence is TGTGCCAGCAGCCATAGGACAGGCGGCGAAGCTTTCTTT.

This clone was seen a handful of times. V and J are TRBV7-9 and TRBJ2-7; 7 bases map to TRBD1. CDR1 and CDR2 (germline): SEHNR, FQNEAQ (reference sequence). V trimming: 5 bases; J trimming: 5 bases; junction bases outside the gene matches: 9. The CDR3 sequence is 14 residues long. As DNA, the CDR3 is TGTGCCAGCAGCGTACGACAGGGTTACGACGAGCAGTACTTC. Protein product: CASSVRQGYDEQYF.

V gene TRBV14 combines with J gene TRBJ2-3; perhaps TRBD2 as D (6 bases). In germline, CDR1 is SGHDN, CDR2 FVKESK. The CDR3 spans 14 residues. Between the trimmed V and J ends, which lost 0 bases and 4 bases, there was a span of 8 bases. DNA for the CDR3: TGTGCCAGCAGCCAAGATCGCGGGGCAGATACGCAGTATTTT. Amino acids: CASSQDRGADTQYF.

The gene calls are TRBV28 and TRBJ1-5; no definite D call. The germline V and J ends were trimmed by 10 bases and 2 bases, with 15 bases remaining between them. The CDR3 runs 14 residues. Germline V gene lookup returns CDR1 MDHEN and CDR2 SYDVKM. Here the CDR3 reads CATDPLSGNQPQHF. Here the CDR3 DNA reads TGTGCCACCGATCCTCTATCCGGCAATCAGCCCCAGCATTTT.

The V gene is TRBV10-3, the J gene TRBJ1-4; D is perhaps TRBD1 (5 bases). CDR3 length equals 14 residues. The V gene's germline CDR1 is ENHRY and CDR2 SYGVKD. Trimming shortened V by 2 bases and J by 8 bases, and 12 bases separated the two germline ends. The CDR3, as DNA: TGTGCCATCAGTGAGGGACGCCGGGGGGAAAAACTGTTTTTT. The encoded protein is CAISEGRRGEKLFF.

This clone has only one observation. The chain joins TRBV24-1 to TRBJ2-5; TRBD2 agrees at 11 bases. J lost 1 base, V lost 2 bases, and 2 bases had no gene match. The CDR3 runs 16 residues. Germline CDR1 KGHDR, CDR2 SFDVKD. CDR3 in DNA: TGTGCCACCAGTGATTCCGGGACTAGCGGCCAAGAGACCCAGTACTTC. Translating it yields CATSDSGTSGQETQYF.

The chain carries TRBV7-2 and TRBJ1-2; D is perhaps TRBD1 (6 bases). In germline, CDR1 is SGHTA, CDR2 FQGNSA. The CDR3 spans 15 residues. V was shortened by 5 bases and J by 7 bases, with 20 bases between the two germline ends. DNA of the CDR3: TGTGCCAGCAGCCCGACGGGCGGGGGGCAGGTTGGCTACACCTTC. Protein: CASSPTGGGQVGYTF.

The sample holds a few counts of this clone. The gene calls are TRBV9 and TRBJ2-7; 9 nucleotides agree with TRBD1. V was pared by 0 bases and J by 12 bases, with 10 bases of the junction left unmatched. The CDR3 consists of 14 residues. Germline V gives CDR1 SGDLS, CDR2 YYNGEE. The CDR3 region has the DNA TGTGCCAGCAGCGTAGCTCCGGACAGGGGTTCGGTGTACTTC. This translates into CASSVAPDRGSVYF.

The chain carries TRBV2 and TRBJ1-2, with TRBD1 matching 9 bases. Germline V gene lookup returns CDR1 SNHLY and CDR2 FYNNEI. The CDR3 is 14 residues long. The junction had 6 bases not matched to a gene; V was cut back by 6 bases and J by 4 bases. This CDR3 is CASSAETGGYGYTF. DNA of the CDR3: TGTGCCAGCAGCGCCGAGACAGGGGGCTATGGCTACACCTTC.

The CDR3 here is CASSPRTDTQYF. CDR3 bases: TGTGCCAGCAGCCCGAGGACAGATACGCAGTATTTT. The rearrangement uses TRBV7-8 and TRBJ2-3; D unclear. The germline V and J ends were trimmed by 5 bases and 3 bases, with 6 bases remaining between them. Per the germline V gene, CDR1 is SGHVS and CDR2 is FQNEAQ. The CDR3 extends over 12 amino acids.

This chain uses TRBV11-2 with TRBJ2-7; D gene unclear. This CDR3 is built from 15 residues. The ends were cut back, 5 bases at V and 3 bases at J, with 17 bases in the middle. Looked up from germline, CDR1 is SGHAT and CDR2 is FQNNGV. CDR3 nucleotide sequence: TGTGCCAGCAGCCCGCCGGCCCTAGGCCTCTACGAGCAGTACTTC. This translates into CASSPPALGLYEQYF.

This chain links TRBV5-1 with TRBJ2-1; TRBD2 aligns across 8 bases. J lost 5 bases, V lost 1 base, and 5 bases had no gene match. Germline V lookup: CDR1 SGHRS, CDR2 YFSETQ. The CDR3 extends over 15 amino acids. Written as DNA, the CDR3 is TGCGCCAGCAGCTTGCTGGCGGGAGGAAACAATGAGCAGTTCTTC. Protein sequence: CASSLLAGGNNEQFF.

The chain couples TRBV19 to TRBJ2-7; 10 bases align to TRBD1. Per the germline V gene, CDR1 is LNHDA and CDR2 is SQIVND (reference sequence). This CDR3 is 15 amino acids long. The V segment lost 2 bases and the J segment 0 bases; nucleotides outside the gene matches: 1. Here the CDR3 DNA reads TGTGCCAGTAGTATAAGGACAGGGGGCTCCTACGAGCAGTACTTC. Translating it yields CASSIRTGGSYEQYF.

V is TRBV27 and J is TRBJ2-7; D perhaps matches TRBD1 (5 bases). The CDR3 spans 14 residues. Trimming removed 3 bases from V and 6 bases from J, with 15 bases in between. Germline V gene lookup returns CDR1 MNHEY and CDR2 SMNVEV (reference sequence). CDR3 DNA: TGTGCCAGCAGTTTGAGGACAAAGGAAACCGAGCAGTACTTC. It codes for CASSLRTKETEQYF.

The gene calls are TRBV2 and TRBJ2-7; 9 bases fit TRBD1. This CDR3 spans 13 amino acids. Germline V gene data show CDR1 as SNHLY and CDR2 as FYNNEI. V dropped 3 bases and J dropped 6; count of bases not matched to a gene: 3. As DNA, the CDR3 is TGTGCCAGCAGTGAGCAGGACAGGGGCGAGCAGTACTTC. It yields the protein CASSEQDRGEQYF.

The chain couples TRBV7-2 to TRBJ1-1, with D unresolved. Trimming removed 4 bases from V and 2 bases from J, with 17 bases in between. The CDR3 runs 16 residues. CDR1 and CDR2 (germline): SGHTA, FQGNSA. The CDR3 region has the DNA TGTGCCAGCAGCTACCGGGCCCCGACTACTAACACTGAAGCTTTCTTT. Its protein product is CASSYRAPTTNTEAFF.

This chain joins TRBV5-6 and TRBJ2-2, with D perhaps TRBD1 (5 bases). Per germline, CDR1 SGHDT and CDR2 YYEEEE. V lost 0 bases to trimming and J lost 1 base, with 7 bases between them. There are 15 residues in the CDR3. CDR3 in DNA: TGTGCCAGCAGCTTGGGAAGGGGGAACACCGGGGAGCTGTTTTTT. Translated, it gives CASSLGRGNTGELFF.

The V and J genes are TRBV5-1 and TRBJ2-7; 12 bases line up with TRBD2. This CDR3 is built from 15 residues. The J segment lost 2 bases and the V segment lost 6 bases, leaving 6 bases of the junction unmatched. Germline CDR1 is SGHRS and CDR2 is YFSETQ. The CDR3: CASKVLAGGPYEQYF. The CDR3 coding sequence is TGCGCCAGCAAGGTCCTAGCGGGAGGGCCCTACGAGCAGTACTTC.

The chain links TRBV28 to TRBJ1-5; 9 bases align to TRBD1. Looked up from germline, CDR1 is MDHEN and CDR2 is SYDVKM. CDR3 length: 14 residues. Germline trimming cut 6 bases from V and 7 bases from J; bases unmatched to any gene: 7. The CDR3 spells CASRRWTGEQPQHF. The CDR3 bases are TGTGCCAGCAGACGATGGACAGGGGAACAGCCCCAGCATTTT.

The chain couples TRBV2 to TRBJ1-1; 7 positions match TRBD1. With 5 bases clipped from V and 1 base from J, the junction kept 4 bases outside the gene matches. The germline V gene has CDR1 SNHLY and CDR2 FYNNEI. There are 14 residues in the CDR3. CDR3 in amino acids: CASSPPGGNTEAFF. The CDR3 region has the DNA TGTGCCAGCAGTCCCCCAGGGGGGAACACTGAAGCTTTCTTT.

The chain has TRBV7-2 and TRBJ2-4, with TRBD2 matching over 14 bases. The J segment lost 9 bases and the V segment lost 4 bases, leaving 8 bases of the junction unmatched. This CDR3 region has 16 residues. CDR1 SGHTA and CDR2 FQGNSA come from the germline V gene. CDR3 loop: CASSSRTSGRSGIQYF. The CDR3, as DNA: TGTGCCAGCAGCTCCCGGACTAGCGGGAGGTCGGGCATTCAGTACTTC.

V usage is TRBV11-3 and J usage is TRBJ2-1; the match to TRBD2 covers 7 bases. Germline CDR1 and CDR2: SGHNT and YENEEA. The CDR3 sequence is 16 residues long. The junction had 11 bases not matched to a gene; V was cut back by 6 bases and J by 3 bases. CDR3 DNA sequence: TGTGCCAGCAGTTTGGGGGGGGAAGTGGTCTACAATGAGCAGTTCTTC. Encoded protein: CASSLGGEVVYNEQFF.

V and J are TRBV10-3 and TRBJ2-7, with D uncertain. This CDR3 contains 15 residues. V was trimmed by 3 bases and J by 1 base, leaving 13 bases between them. Germline V CDR1 and CDR2: ENHRY, SYGVKD. Here the CDR3 reads CAISDTGGFSYEQYF. The CDR3 nucleotides are TGTGCCATCAGTGATACGGGTGGTTTTTCCTACGAGCAGTACTTC.

DNA of the CDR3: TGTGCCAGCAGCGATAGCGGGAGGTTCACAGATACGCAGTATTTT. It encodes CASSDSGRFTDTQYF. This chain joins TRBV7-2 and TRBJ2-3; 10 bases are a match to TRBD2. The V gene end was trimmed by 5 bases and the J gene end by 2 bases; junction bases not matched to a gene: 4. CDR1 and CDR2 from the germline V gene are SGHTA and FQGNSA. CDR3 size: 15 residues. Supplemented by reference TRBV7-2 and TRBJ2-3, the full variable domain reads GAGVSQSPSNKVTEKGKDVELRCDPISGHTALYWYRQSLGQGLEFLIYFQGNSAPDKSGLPSDRFSAERTGGSVSTLTIQRTQQEDSAVYLCASSDSGRFTDTQYFGPGTRLTVL.